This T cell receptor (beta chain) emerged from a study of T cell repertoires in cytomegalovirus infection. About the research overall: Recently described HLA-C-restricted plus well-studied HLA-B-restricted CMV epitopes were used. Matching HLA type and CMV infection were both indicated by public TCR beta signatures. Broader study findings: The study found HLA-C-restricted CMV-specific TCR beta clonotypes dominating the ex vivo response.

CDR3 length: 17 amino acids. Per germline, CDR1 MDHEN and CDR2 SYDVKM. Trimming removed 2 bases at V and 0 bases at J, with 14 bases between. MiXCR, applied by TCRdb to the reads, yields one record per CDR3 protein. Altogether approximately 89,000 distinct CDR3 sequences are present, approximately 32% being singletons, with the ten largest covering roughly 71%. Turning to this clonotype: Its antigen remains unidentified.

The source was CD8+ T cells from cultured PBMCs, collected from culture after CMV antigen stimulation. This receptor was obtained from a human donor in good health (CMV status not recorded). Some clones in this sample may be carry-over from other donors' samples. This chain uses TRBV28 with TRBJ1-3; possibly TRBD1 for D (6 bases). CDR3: CASSLGTRAPSGNTIYF. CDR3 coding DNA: TGTGCCAGCAGTTTAGGGACAAGGGCCCCCTCTGGAAACACCATATATTTT.